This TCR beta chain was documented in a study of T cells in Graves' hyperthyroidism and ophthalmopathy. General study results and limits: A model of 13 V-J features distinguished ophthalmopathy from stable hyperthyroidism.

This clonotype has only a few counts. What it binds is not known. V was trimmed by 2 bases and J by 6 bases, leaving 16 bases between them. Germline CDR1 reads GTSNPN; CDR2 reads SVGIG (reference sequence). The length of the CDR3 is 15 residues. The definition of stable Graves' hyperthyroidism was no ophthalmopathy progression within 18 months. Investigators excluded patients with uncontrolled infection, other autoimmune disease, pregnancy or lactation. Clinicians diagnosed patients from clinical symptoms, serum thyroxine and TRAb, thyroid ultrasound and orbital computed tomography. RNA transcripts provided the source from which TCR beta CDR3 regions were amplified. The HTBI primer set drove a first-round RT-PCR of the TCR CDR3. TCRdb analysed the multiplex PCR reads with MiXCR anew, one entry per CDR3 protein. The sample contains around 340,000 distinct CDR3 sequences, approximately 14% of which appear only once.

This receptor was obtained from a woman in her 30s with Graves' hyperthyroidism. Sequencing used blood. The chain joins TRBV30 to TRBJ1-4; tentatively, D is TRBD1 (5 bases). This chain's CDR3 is CAWSLQPGPYEKLFF. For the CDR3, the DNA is TGTGCCTGGAGTTTACAGCCAGGGCCCTATGAAAAACTGTTTTTT.